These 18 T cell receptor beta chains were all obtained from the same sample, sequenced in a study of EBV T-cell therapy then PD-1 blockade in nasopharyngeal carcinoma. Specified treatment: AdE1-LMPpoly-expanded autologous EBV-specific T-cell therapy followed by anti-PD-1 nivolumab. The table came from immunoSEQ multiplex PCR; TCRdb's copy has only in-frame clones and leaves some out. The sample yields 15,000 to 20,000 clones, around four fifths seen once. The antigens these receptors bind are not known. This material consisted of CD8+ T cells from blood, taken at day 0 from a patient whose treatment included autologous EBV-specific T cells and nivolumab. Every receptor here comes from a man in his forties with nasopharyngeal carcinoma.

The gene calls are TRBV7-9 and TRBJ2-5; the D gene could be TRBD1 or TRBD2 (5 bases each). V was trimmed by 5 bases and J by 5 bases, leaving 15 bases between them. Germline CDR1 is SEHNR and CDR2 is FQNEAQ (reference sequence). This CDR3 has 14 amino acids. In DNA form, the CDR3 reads TGTGCCAGCAGCCCCATATCAGGGACGGAGACCCAGTACTTC. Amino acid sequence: CASSPISGTETQYF.

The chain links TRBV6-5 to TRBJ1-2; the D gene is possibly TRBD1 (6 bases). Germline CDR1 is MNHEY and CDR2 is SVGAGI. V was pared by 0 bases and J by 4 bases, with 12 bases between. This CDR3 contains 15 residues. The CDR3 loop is CASSYSRGLFYGYTF. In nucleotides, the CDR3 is TGTGCCAGCAGTTACTCACGGGGGCTGTTCTATGGCTACACCTTC.

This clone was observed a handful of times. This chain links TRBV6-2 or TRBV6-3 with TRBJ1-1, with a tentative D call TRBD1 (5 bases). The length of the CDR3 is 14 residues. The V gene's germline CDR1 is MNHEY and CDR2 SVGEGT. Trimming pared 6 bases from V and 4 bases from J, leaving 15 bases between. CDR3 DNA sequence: TGTGCCAGCAGCCATCAGGGAAGTTTCACTGAAGCTTTCTTT. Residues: CASSHQGSFTEAFF.

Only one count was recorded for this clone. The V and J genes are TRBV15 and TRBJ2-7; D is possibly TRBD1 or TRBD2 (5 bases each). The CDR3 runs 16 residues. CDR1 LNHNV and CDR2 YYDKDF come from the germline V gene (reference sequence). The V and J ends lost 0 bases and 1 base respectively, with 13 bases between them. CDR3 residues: CATSRDYGTLSYEQYF. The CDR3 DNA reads TGTGCCACCAGCAGAGATTACGGGACCCTATCCTACGAGCAGTACTTC.

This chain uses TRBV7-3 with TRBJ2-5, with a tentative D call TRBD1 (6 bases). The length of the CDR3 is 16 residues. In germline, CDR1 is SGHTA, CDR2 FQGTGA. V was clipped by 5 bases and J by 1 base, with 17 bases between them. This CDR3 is CASSPIQGPGQETQYF. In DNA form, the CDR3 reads TGTGCCAGCAGCCCGATACAGGGCCCCGGCCAAGAGACCCAGTACTTC.

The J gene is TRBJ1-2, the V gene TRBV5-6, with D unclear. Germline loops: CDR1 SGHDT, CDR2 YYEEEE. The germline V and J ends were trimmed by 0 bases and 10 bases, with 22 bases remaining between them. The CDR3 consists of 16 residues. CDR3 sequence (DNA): TGTGCCAGCAGCTTGGCCGGAGGTTTTCGGCGAGAGCTCTACACCTTC. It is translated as CASSLAGGFRRELYTF.

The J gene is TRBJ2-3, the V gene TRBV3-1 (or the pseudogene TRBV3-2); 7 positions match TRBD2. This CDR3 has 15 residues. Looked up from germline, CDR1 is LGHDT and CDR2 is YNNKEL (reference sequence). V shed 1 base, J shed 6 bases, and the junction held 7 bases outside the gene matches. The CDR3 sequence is CASSQVWGGTDTQYF. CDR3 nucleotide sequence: TGTGCCAGCAGCCAAGTTTGGGGAGGGACCGATACGCAGTATTTT.

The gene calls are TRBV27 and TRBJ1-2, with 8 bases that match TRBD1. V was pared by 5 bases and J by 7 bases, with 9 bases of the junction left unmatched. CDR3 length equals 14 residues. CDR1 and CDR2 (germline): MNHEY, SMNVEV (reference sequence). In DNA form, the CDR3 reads TGTGCCAGCAGTATCCGACAGGGGCGTGGTGGCTACACCTTC. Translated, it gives CASSIRQGRGGYTF.

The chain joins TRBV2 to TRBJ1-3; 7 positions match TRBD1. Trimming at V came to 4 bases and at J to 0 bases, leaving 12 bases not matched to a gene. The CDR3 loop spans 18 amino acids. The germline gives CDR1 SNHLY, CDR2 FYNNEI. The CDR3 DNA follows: TGTGCCAGCAGTGGCGCAGACAGGGCCCATCTCTCTGGAAACACCATATATTTT. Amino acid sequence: CASSGADRAHLSGNTIYF.

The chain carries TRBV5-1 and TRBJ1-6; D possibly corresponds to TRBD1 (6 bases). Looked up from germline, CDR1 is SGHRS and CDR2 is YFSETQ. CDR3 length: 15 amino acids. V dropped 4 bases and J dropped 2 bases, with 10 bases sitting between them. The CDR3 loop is CASSPRDTYNSPLHF. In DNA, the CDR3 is TGCGCCAGCAGCCCCCGGGACACCTATAATTCACCCCTCCACTTT.

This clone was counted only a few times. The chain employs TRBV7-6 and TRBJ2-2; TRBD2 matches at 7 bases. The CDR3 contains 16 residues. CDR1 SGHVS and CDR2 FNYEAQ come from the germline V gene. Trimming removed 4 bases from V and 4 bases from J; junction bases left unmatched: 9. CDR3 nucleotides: TGTGCCAGCAGCTACAACGTGGGGGAGGGCACCGGGGAGCTGTTTTTT. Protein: CASSYNVGEGTGELFF. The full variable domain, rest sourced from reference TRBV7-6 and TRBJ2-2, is GAGVSQSPRYKVTKRGQDVALRCDPISGHVSLYWYRQALGQGPEFLTYFNYEAQQDKSGLPNDRFSAERPEGSISTLTIQRTEQRDSAMYRCASSYNVGEGTGELFFGEGSRLTVL.

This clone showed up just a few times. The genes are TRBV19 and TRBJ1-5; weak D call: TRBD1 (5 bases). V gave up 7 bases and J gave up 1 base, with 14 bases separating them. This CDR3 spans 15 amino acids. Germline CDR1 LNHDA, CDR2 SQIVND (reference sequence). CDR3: CASTTYGGSNQPQHF. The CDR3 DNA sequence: TGTGCCAGTACTACTTACGGGGGGAGCAATCAGCCCCAGCATTTT. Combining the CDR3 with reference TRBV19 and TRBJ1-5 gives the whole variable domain DGGITQSPKYLFRKEGQNVTLSCEQNLNHDAMYWYRQDPGQGLRLIYYSQIVNDFQKGDIAEGYSVSREKKESFPLTVTSAQKNPTAFYLCASTTYGGSNQPQHFGDGTRLSIL.

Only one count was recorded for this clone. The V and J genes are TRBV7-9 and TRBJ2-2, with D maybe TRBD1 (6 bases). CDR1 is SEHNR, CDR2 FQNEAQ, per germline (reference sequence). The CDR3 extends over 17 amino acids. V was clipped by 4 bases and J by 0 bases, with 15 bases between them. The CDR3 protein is CASSSPRDTSNTGELFF. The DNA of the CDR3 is TGTGCCAGCAGCTCACCCCGGGACACCTCGAACACCGGGGAGCTGTTTTTT. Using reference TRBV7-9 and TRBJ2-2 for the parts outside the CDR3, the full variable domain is DTGVSQNPRHKITKRGQNVTFRCDPISEHNRLYWYRQTLGQGPEFLTYFQNEAQLEKSRLLSDRFSAERPKGSFSTLEIQRTEQGDSAMYLCASSSPRDTSNTGELFFGEGSRLTVL.

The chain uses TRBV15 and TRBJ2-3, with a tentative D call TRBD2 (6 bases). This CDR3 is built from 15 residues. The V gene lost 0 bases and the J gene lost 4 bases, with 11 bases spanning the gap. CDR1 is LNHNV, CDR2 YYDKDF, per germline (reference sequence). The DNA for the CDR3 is TGTGCCACCAGCAGAGATCAAGGGGAGGCAGATACGCAGTATTTT. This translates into CATSRDQGEADTQYF.

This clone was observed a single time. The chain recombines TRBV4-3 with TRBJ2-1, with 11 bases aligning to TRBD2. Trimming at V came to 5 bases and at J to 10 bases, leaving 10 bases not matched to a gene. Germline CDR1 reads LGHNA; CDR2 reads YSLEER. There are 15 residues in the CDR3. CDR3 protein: CASSALAGGPKEQFF. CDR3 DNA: TGCGCCAGCAGCGCCCTAGCGGGGGGCCCTAAAGAGCAGTTCTTC.

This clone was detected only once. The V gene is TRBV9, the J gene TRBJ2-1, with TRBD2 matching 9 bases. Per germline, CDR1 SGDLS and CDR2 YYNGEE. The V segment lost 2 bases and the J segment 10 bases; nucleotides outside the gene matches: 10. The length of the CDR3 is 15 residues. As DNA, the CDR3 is TGTGCCAGCAGCGTTCACGCGGGGGGGCCTAGGGAGCAGTTCTTC. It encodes CASSVHAGGPREQFF.

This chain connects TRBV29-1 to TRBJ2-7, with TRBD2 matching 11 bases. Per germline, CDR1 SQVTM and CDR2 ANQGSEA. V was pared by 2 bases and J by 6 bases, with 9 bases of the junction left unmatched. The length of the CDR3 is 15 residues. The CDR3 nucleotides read TGCAGCGTTGAAAATAGCGGGGGGGCCGGAGGCGAGCAGTACTTC. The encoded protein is CSVENSGGAGGEQYF.

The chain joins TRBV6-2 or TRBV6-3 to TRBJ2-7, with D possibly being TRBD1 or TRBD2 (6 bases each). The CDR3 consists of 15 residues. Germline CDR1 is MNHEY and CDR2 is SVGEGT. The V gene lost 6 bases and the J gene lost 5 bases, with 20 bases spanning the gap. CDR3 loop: CASSPYGGLYDEQYF. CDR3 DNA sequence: TGTGCCAGCAGCCCCTATGGGGGGCTTTACGACGAGCAGTACTTC.